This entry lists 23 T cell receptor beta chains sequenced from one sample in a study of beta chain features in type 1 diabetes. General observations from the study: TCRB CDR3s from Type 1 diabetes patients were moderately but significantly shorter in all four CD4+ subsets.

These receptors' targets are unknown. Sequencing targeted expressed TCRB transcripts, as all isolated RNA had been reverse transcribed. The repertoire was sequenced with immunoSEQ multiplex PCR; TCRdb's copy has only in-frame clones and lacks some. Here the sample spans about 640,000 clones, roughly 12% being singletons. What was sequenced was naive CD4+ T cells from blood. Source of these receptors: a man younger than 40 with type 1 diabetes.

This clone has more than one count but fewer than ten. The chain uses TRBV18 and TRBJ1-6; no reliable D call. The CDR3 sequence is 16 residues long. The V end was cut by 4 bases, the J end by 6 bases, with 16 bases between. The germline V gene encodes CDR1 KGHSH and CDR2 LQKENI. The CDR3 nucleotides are TGTGCCAGCTCACTACGGGGTCTGGACGGTAATTCACCCCTCCACTTT. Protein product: CASSLRGLDGNSPLHF.

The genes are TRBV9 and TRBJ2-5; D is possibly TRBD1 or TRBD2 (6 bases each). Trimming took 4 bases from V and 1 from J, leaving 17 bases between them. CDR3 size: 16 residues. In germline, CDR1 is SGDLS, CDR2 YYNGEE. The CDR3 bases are TGTGCCAGCAGCTCCAGCGTAGGAGGGGGCCAAGAGACCCAGTACTTC. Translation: CASSSSVGGGQETQYF. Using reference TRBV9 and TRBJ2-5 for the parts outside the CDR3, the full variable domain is DSGVTQTPKHLITATGQRVTLRCSPRSGDLSVYWYQQSLDQGLQFLIQYYNGEERAKGNILERFSAQQFPDLHSELNLSSLELGDSALYFCASSSSVGGGQETQYFGPGTRLLVL.

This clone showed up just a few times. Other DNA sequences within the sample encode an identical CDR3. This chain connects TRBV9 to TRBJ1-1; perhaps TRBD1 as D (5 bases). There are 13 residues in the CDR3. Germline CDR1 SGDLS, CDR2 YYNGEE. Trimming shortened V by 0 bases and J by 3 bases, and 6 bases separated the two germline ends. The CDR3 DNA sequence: TGTGCCAGCAGCGTAGTAGGGGACACTGAAGCTTTCTTT. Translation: CASSVVGDTEAFF.

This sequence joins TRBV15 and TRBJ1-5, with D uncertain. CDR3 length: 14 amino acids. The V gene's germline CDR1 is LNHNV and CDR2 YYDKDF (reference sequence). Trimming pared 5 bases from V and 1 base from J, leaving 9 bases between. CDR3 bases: TGTGCCACCAGCTACGGGATCAGCAATCAGCCCCAGCATTTT. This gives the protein CATSYGISNQPQHF.

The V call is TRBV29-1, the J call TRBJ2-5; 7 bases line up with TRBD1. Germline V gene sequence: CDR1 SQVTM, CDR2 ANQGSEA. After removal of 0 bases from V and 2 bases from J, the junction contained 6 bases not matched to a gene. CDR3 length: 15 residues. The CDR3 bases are TGCAGCGTTGAAGATCTAACAGGGGAGCAAGAGACCCAGTACTTC. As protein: CSVEDLTGEQETQYF.

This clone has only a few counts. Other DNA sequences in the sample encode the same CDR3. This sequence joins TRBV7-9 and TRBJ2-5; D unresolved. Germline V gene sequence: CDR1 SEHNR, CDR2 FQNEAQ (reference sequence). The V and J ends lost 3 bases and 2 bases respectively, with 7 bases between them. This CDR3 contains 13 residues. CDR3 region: CASSLGGQETQYF. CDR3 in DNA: TGTGCCAGCAGCTTGGGCGGACAAGAGACCCAGTACTTC.

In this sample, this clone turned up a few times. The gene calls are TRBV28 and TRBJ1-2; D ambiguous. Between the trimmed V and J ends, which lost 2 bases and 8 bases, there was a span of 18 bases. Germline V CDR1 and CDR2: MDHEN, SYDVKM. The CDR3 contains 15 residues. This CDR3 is CASSLNHRQLKGYTF. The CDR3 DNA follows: TGTGCCAGCAGTTTAAACCATCGGCAGTTGAAGGGCTACACCTTC.

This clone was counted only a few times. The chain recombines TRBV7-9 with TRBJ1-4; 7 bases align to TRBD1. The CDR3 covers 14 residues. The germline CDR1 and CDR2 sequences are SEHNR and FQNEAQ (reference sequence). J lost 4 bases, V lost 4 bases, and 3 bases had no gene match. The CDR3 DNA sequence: TGTGCCAGCAGCTGGACAGGACTTAATGAAAAACTGTTTTTT. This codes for CASSWTGLNEKLFF.

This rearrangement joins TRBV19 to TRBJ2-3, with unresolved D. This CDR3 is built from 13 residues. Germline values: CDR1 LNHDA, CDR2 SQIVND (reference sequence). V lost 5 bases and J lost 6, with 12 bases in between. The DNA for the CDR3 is TGTGCCAGTAGTGGTCTTGGTTGGGATACGCAGTATTTT. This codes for CASSGLGWDTQYF.

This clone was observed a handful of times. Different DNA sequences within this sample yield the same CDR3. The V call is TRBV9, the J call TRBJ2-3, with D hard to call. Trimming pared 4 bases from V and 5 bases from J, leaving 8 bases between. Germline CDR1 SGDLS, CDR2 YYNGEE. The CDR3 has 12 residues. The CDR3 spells CASSRAGDTQYF. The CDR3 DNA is TGTGCCAGCAGCAGGGCCGGAGATACGCAGTATTTT.

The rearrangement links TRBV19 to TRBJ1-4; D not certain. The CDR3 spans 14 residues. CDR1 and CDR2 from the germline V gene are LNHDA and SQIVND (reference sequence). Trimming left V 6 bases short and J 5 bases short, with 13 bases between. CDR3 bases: TGTGCCAGTAGCGGGTTTTCGAGGAATGAAAAACTGTTTTTT. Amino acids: CASSGFSRNEKLFF.

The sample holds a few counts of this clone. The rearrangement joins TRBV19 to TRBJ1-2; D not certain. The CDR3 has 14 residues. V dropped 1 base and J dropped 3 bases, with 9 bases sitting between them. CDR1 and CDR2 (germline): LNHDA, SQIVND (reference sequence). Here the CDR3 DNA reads TGTGCCAGTAGTATAGGGGCACGGGACTATGGCTACACCTTC. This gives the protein CASSIGARDYGYTF.

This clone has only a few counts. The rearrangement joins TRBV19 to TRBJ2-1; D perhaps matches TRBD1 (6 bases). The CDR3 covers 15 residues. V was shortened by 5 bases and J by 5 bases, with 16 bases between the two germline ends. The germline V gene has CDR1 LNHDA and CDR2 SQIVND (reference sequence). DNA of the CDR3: TGTGCCAGTAGTTGGGGGACACAGCTTGACAATGAGCAGTTCTTC. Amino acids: CASSWGTQLDNEQFF.

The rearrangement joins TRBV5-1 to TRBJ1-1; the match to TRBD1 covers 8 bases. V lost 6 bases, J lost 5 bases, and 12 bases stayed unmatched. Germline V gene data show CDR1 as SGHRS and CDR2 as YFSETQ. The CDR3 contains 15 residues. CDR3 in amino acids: CASTTTGVRETEAFF. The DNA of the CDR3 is TGCGCCAGCACGACGACAGGGGTTAGGGAAACTGAAGCTTTCTTT.

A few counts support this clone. CDR3 in amino acids: CAWDRGSNQPQHF. For the CDR3, the DNA is TGTGCCTGGGACAGGGGGAGCAATCAGCCCCAGCATTTT. The chain has TRBV30 and TRBJ1-5, with 9 bases that match TRBD1. Germline CDR1 and CDR2: GTSNPN and SVGIG (reference sequence). This CDR3 contains 13 residues. The J segment lost 1 base and the V segment lost 5 bases, leaving 0 bases of the junction unmatched.

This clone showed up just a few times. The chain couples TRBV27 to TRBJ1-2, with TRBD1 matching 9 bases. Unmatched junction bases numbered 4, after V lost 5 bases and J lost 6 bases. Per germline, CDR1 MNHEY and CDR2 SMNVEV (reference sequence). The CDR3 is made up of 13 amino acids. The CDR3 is CASSGTGSNGYTF. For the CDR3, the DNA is TGTGCCAGCAGTGGGACAGGGAGCAATGGCTACACCTTC.

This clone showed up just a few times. CDR3 region: CASSVGNGQYF. As DNA, the CDR3 is TGTGCCAGCAGCGTAGGAAACGGGCAGTATTTT. V usage is TRBV9 and J usage is TRBJ2-3; D ambiguous. V lost 0 bases and J 11 bases, leaving 7 bases between the germline ends. Germline V gene lookup returns CDR1 SGDLS and CDR2 YYNGEE. The CDR3 loop spans 11 amino acids.

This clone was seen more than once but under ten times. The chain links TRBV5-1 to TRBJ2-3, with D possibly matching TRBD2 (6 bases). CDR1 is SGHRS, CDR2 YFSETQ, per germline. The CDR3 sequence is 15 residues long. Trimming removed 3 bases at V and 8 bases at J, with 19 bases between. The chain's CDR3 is CASSSRRDSLATQYF. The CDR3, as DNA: TGCGCCAGCAGCTCCCGCCGGGACTCCCTGGCTACGCAGTATTTT. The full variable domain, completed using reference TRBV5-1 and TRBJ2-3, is KAGVTQTPRYLIKTRGQQVTLSCSPISGHRSVSWYQQTPGQGLQFLFEYFSETQRNKGNFPGRFSGRQFSNSRSEMNVSTLELGDSALYLCASSSRRDSLATQYFGPGTRLTVL.

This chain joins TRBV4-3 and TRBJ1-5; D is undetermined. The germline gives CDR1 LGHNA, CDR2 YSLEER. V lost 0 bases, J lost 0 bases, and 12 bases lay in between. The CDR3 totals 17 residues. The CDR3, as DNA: TGCGCCAGCAGCCAAGATATCGCTACACTTAGCAATCAGCCCCAGCATTTT. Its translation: CASSQDIATLSNQPQHF.

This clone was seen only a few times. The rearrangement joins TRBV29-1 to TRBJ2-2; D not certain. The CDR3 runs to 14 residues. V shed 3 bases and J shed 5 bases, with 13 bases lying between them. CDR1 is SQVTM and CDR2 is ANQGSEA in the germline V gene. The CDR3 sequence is CSVERISSTGELFF. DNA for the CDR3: TGCAGCGTTGAGAGGATAAGTAGTACCGGGGAGCTGTTTTTT.

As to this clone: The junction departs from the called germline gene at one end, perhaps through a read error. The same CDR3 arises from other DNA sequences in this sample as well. CDR3 amino acids: CASSPSDEQYF. In DNA form, the CDR3 reads TGTGCCAGCTCACCCTCCGACGAGCAGTACTTC. V is TRBV18 and J is TRBJ2-7; D is unclear. The germline V gene has CDR1 KGHSH and CDR2 LQKENI. CDR3 size: 11 residues.

In nucleotides, the CDR3 is TGTGCCAGCAGCTCGGGGACCGGGACAGGGGGAAACTATGGCTACACCTTC. Protein: CASSSGTGTGGNYGYTF. The rearrangement links TRBV7-2 to TRBJ1-2; TRBD1 agrees at 11 bases. The CDR3 sequence is 17 residues long. After removal of 4 bases from V and 2 bases from J, the junction contained 9 bases not matched to a gene. The germline gives CDR1 SGHTA, CDR2 FQGNSA.

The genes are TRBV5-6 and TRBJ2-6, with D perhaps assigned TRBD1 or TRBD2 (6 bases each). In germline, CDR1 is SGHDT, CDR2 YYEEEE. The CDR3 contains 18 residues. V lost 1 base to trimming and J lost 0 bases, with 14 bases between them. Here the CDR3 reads CASSLRPGALSGANVLTF. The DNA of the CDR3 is TGTGCCAGCAGCTTGCGACCGGGGGCCCTCTCTGGGGCCAACGTCCTGACTTTC.